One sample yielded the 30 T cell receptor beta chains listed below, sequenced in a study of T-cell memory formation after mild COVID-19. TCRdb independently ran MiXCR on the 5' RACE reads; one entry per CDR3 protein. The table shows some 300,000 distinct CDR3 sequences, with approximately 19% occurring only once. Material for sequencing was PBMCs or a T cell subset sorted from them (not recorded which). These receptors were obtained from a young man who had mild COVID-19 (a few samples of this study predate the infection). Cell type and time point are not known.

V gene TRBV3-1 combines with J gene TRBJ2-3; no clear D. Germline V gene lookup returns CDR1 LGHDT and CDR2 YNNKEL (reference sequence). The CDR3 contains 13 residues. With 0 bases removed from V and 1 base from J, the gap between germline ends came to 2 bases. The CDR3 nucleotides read TGTGCCAGCAGCCAAGAGGGCACAGATACGCAGTATTTT. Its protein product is CASSQEGTDTQYF.

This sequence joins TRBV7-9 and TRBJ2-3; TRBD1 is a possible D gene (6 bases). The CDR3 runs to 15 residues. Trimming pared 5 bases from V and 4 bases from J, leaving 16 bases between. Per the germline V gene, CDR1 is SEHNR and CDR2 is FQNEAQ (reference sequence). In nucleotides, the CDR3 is TGTGCCAGCAGCGAACACTTGACAGGTCCAGATACGCAGTATTTT. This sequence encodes CASSEHLTGPDTQYF.

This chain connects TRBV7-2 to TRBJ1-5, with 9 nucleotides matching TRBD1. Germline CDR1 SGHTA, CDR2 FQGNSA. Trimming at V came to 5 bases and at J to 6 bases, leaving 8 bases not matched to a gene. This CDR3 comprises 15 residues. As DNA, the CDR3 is TGTGCCAGCAGCGCCGGGACAGGGATCGGTCAGCCCCAGCATTTT. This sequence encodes CASSAGTGIGQPQHF.

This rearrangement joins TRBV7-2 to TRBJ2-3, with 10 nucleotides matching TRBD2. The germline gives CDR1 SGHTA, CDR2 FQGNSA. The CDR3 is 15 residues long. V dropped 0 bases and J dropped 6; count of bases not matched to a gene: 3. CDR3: CASSLALAGVDTQYF. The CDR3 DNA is TGTGCCAGCAGCTTAGCCCTAGCGGGGGTGGATACGCAGTATTTT.

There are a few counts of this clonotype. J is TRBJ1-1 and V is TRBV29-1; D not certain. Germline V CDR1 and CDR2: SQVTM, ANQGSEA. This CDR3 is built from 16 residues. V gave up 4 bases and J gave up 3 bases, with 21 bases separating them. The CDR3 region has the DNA TGCAGCGTTGTGCGGTATCGGGGAGAGGCGGACACTGAAGCTTTCTTT. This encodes CSVVRYRGEADTEAFF.

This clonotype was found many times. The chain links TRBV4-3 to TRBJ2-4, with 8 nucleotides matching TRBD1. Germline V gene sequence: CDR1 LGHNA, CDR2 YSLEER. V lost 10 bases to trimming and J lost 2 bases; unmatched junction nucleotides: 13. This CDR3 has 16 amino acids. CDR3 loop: CATHNDRGRSKNIQYF. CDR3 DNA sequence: TGCGCCACCCACAATGACAGGGGCAGATCCAAAAACATTCAGTACTTC.

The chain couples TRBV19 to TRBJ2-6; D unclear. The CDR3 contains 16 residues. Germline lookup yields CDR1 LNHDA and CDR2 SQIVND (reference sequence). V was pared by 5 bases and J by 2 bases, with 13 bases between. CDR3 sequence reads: CASSRTSSPGANVLTF. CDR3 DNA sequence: TGTGCCAGTAGTCGTACATCCTCCCCTGGGGCCAACGTCCTGACTTTC. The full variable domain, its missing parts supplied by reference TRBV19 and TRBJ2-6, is DGGITQSPKYLFRKEGQNVTLSCEQNLNHDAMYWYRQDPGQGLRLIYYSQIVNDFQKGDIAEGYSVSREKKESFPLTVTSAQKNPTAFYLCASSRTSSPGANVLTFGAGSRLTVL.

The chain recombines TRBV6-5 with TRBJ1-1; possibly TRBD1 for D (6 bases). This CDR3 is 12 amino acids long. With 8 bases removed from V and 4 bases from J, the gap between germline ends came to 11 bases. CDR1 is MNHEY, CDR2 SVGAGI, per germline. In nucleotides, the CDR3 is TGTGCCAGCCGAACAGGGATCACTGAAGCTTTCTTT. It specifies CASRTGITEAFF.

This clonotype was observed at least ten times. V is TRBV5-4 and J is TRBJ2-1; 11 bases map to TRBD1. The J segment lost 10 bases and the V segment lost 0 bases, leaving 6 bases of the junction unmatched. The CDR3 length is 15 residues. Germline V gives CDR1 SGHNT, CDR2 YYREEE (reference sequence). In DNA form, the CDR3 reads TGTGCCAGCAGCTTGGGGGACAGGGGGACACGGGAGCAGTTCTTC. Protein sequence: CASSLGDRGTREQFF.

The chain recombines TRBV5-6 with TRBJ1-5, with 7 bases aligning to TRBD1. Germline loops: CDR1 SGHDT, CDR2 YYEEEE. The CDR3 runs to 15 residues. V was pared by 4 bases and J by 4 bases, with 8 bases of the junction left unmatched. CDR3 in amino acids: CASSGTGQLNQPQHF. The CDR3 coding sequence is TGTGCCAGCAGCGGAACGGGACAGTTAAATCAGCCCCAGCATTTT.

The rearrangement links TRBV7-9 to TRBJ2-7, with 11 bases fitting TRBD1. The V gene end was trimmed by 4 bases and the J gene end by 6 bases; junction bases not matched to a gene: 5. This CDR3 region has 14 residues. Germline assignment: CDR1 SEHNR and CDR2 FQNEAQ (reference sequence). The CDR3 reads CASSSPGTGGEQYF. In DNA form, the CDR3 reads TGTGCCAGCAGCTCCCCCGGGACAGGGGGCGAGCAGTACTTC.

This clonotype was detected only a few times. The CDR3 protein is CASSQESVTRDEQFF. CDR3 coding DNA: TGTGCCAGCAGCCAAGAAAGCGTCACCAGGGATGAGCAGTTCTTC. This chain links TRBV4-2 with TRBJ2-1; weak D call: TRBD1 (5 bases). The CDR3 is 15 amino acids. V lost 0 bases, J lost 8 bases, and 14 bases lay in between. Germline V lookup: CDR1 LGHNA, CDR2 YNFKEQ.

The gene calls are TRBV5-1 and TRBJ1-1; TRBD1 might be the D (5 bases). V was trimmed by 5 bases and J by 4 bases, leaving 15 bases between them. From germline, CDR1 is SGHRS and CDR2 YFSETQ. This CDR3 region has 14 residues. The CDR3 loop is CASSYGTSSTEAFF. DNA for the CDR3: TGCGCCAGCAGTTACGGGACCAGCTCCACTGAAGCTTTCTTT.

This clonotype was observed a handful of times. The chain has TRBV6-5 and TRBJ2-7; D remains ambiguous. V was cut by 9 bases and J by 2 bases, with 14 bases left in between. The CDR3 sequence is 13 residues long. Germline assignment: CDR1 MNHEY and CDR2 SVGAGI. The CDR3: CARPHPGPYEQYV. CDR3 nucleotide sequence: TGTGCCAGGCCCCATCCCGGGCCCTACGAGCAGTACGTC.

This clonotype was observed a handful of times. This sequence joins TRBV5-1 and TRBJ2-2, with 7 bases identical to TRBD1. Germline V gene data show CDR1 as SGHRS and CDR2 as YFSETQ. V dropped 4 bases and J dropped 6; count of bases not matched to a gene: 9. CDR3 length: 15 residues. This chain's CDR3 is CASSRPGGRPGELFF. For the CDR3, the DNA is TGCGCCAGCAGCCGGCCAGGGGGTCGTCCCGGGGAGCTGTTTTTT.

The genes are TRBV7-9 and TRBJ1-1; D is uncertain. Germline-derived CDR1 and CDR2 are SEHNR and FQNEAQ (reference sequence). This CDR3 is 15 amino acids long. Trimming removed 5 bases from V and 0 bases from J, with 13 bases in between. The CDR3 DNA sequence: TGTGCCAGCAGCCCAAACATCGTTCTGAACACTGAAGCTTTCTTT. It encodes CASSPNIVLNTEAFF.

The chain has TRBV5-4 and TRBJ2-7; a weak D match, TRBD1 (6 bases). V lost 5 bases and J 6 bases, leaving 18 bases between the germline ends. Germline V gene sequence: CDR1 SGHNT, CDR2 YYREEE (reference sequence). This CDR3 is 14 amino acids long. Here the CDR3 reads CASRFGPGAGEQYF. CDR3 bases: TGTGCCAGCAGATTCGGCCCAGGGGCCGGCGAGCAGTACTTC.

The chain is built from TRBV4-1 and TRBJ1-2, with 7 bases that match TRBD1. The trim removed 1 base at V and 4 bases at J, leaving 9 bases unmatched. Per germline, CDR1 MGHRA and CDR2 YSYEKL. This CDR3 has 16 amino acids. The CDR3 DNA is TGCGCCAGCAGCCAAGTTGTGTCAGGGGGAAGCTATGGCTACACCTTC. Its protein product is CASSQVVSGGSYGYTF.

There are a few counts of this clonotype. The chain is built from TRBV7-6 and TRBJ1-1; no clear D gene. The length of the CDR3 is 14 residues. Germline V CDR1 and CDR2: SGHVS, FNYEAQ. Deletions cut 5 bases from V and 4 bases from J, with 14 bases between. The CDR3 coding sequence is TGTGCCAGCAGCCCGTTCGGGGAGATCACTGAAGCTTTCTTT. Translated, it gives CASSPFGEITEAFF.

This CDR3 reads CASSIGTGPWNEQFF. The CDR3, as DNA: TGTGCCAGCAGTATCGGGACAGGGCCTTGGAATGAGCAGTTCTTC. The chain is built from TRBV6-5 and TRBJ2-1, with 9 bases that match TRBD1. Trimming took 5 bases from V and 7 from J; bases not matched to a gene: 9. There are 15 residues in the CDR3. Germline CDR1 MNHEY, CDR2 SVGAGI.

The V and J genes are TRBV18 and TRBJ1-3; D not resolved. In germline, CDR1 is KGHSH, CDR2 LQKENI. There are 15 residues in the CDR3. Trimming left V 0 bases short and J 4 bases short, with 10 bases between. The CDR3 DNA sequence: TGTGCCAGCTCACCACCGGAACTGGGAGGAAACACCATATATTTT. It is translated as CASSPPELGGNTIYF.

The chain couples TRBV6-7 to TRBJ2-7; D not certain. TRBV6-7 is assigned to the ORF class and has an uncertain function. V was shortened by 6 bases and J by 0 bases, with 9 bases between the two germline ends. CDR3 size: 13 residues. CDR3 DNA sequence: TGTGCCAGCAGCTGGAGAAGCTCCTACGAGCAGTACGTC. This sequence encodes CASSWRSSYEQYV.

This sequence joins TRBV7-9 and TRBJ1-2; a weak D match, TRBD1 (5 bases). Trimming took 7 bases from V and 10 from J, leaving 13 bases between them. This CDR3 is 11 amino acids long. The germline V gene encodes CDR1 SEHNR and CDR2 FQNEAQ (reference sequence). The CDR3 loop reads CASTRRGVYTF. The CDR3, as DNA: TGTGCCAGCACCCGGCGAGGGGTCTACACCTTC.

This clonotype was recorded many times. CDR3 nucleotides: TGTGCCAGCAGTGACTCGACTAGCGGGGGGGATGAGCAGTTCTTC. It is translated as CASSDSTSGGDEQFF. The genes are TRBV6-4 and TRBJ2-1; 14 nucleotides align to TRBD2. The V and J ends lost 0 bases and 8 bases, in that order; junction bases with no gene match: 0. There are 15 residues in the CDR3. CDR1 MRHNA and CDR2 SNTAGT come from the germline V gene.

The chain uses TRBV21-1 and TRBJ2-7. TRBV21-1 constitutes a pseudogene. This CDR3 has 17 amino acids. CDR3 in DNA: TGTGCCAGCAGCAAAGAACAGTCAGGACAGGATCCCTACGAGCAGTACGTC. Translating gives CASSKEQSGQDPYEQYV.

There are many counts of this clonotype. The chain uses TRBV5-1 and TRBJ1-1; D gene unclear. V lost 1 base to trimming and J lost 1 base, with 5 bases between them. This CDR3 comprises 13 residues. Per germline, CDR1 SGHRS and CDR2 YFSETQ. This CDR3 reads CASSLTRNTEAFF. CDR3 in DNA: TGCGCCAGCAGCTTGACCAGGAACACTGAAGCTTTCTTT.

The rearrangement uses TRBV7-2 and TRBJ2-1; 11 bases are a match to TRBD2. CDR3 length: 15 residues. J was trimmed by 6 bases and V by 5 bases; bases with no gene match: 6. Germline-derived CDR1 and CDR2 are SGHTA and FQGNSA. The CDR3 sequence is CASSPHSGGANEQFF. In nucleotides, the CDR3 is TGTGCCAGCAGCCCACATAGCGGGGGGGCCAATGAGCAGTTCTTC.

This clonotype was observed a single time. Written as DNA, the CDR3 is TGTGCCAGCAGCCCTTCGACAGGGCGAGCTTTCTTT. Translating gives CASSPSTGRAFF. V gene TRBV21-1 combines with J gene TRBJ1-1; the table's D call, TRBD1, has no DNA check behind it. TRBV21-1 is described as a pseudogene. The CDR3 length is 12 residues.

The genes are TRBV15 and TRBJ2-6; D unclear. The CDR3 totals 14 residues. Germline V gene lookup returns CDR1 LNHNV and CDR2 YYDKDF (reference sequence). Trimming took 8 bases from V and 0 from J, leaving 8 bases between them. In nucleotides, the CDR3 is TGTGCCACCGCCACCGTCTCTGGGGCCAACGTCCTGACTTTC. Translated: CATATVSGANVLTF.

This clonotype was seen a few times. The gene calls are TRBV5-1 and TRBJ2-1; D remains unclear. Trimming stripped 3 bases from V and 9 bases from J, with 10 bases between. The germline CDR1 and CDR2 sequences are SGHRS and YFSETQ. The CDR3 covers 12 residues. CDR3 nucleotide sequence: TGCGCCAGCAGCTGGCCCTGGGGTGAGCAGTTCTTC. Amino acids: CASSWPWGEQFF.